The source of this T cell receptor beta chain is a study of beta chain features in type 1 diabetes. Findings of the study overall: For cells with high TCR expression, cDNA sequencing could yield over-representation. The study found fewer insertions and more deletions at VDJ junctions in type 1 diabetes patients.

Sorting of CD4+ naive, central memory, regulatory and stem cell-like memory cells was performed via CD45RO/CCR7/CD25/CD127/CD95/CD27. CDR1 is MGHDK and CDR2 is SYGVNS in the germline V gene. V lost 8 bases and J 0 bases, leaving 14 bases between the germline ends. The CDR3 covers 16 residues. About this clone: Its target is unknown.

Expressed TCRB transcripts got sequenced, as all isolated RNA was reverse transcribed. The average output of naive, central memory and regulatory T cell samples was several million reads. Assay: immunoSEQ multiplex PCR; the TCRdb copy retains only in-frame clones and omits some. The sample has hundreds of thousands of clones, 15% to 19% seen once. The chain has TRBV25-1 and TRBJ2-6, with no clear D. This TCR was recovered from a man between 18 and 35 years old in good health. Sequencing was performed on naive CD4+ T cells from blood. The CDR3 DNA follows: TGTGCCAGCGCAACGGGTCTGAGCTCTGGGGCCAACGTCCTGACTTTC. Protein product: CASATGLSSGANVLTF. The full variable domain, with the rest looked up from reference TRBV25-1 and TRBJ2-6, is EADIYQTPRYLVIGTGKKITLECSQTMGHDKMYWYQQDPGMELHLIHYSYGVNSTEKGDLSSESTVSRIRTEHFPLTLESARPSHTSQYLCASATGLSSGANVLTFGAGSRLTVL.